Presented here are 20 T cell receptor beta chains from one specimen sequenced in a study of T cell responses to AZD1222 COVID-19 vaccine. Sequenced by immunoSEQ multiplex PCR; TCRdb stores in-frame clones only, minus some. Seen here are about 77,000 clones, roughly 90% observed once, and the top ten hold around 5.1%. The sequenced sample was peripheral blood, obtained 28 days after the second AZD1222 dose. These receptor sequences come from an adult who received the AZD1222 COVID-19 vaccine.

The V call is TRBV11-2, the J call TRBJ2-2; D is perhaps TRBD2 (5 bases). Germline loops: CDR1 SGHAT, CDR2 FQNNGV. The CDR3 has 16 residues. Trimming cost V 1 base and J 1 base, with 10 bases left between them. Here the CDR3 DNA reads TGTGCCAGCAGCTTAGTTGGAGGACTGAACACCGGGGAGCTGTTTTTT. Translated, it gives CASSLVGGLNTGELFF. Filled out from reference TRBV11-2 and TRBJ2-2, the complete variable domain reads EAGVAQSPRYKIIEKRQSVAFWCNPISGHATLYWYQQILGQGPKLLIQFQNNGVVDDSQLPKDRFSAERLKGVDSTLKIQPAKLEDSAVYLCASSLVGGLNTGELFFGEGSRLTVL.

This clone was detected only once. The rearrangement links TRBV10-1 to TRBJ2-1; 15 bases are a match to TRBD2. The CDR3 is 18 residues long. Germline V gene data show CDR1 as WNHNN and CDR2 as SYGVQD (reference sequence). After removal of 10 bases from V and 5 bases from J, the junction contained 15 bases not matched to a gene. The CDR3 here is CANAPGTSGRWKNNEQFF. CDR3 coding DNA: TGCGCCAACGCACCAGGGACTAGCGGGAGGTGGAAGAACAATGAGCAGTTCTTC.

V gene TRBV5-1 combines with J gene TRBJ2-1; 7 nucleotides match TRBD2. Looked up from germline, CDR1 is SGHRS and CDR2 is YFSETQ. V was pared by 0 bases and J by 12 bases, with 6 bases of the junction left unmatched. The CDR3 contains 13 residues. The CDR3 loop reads CASSLAGGPGQFF. Written as DNA, the CDR3 is TGCGCCAGCAGCTTGGCGGGAGGTCCTGGGCAGTTCTTC.

J is TRBJ1-4 and V is TRBV12-5, with D maybe TRBD1 (5 bases). Trimming cost V 3 bases and J 0 bases, with 8 bases left between them. The CDR3 spans 15 residues. Germline V CDR1 and CDR2: LGHNT, FRNRAP. The CDR3 is CASGFRQSTNEKLFF. The CDR3 DNA follows: TGTGCTAGTGGTTTTAGACAGTCAACTAATGAAAAACTGTTTTTT.

The chain carries TRBV7-3 and TRBJ1-1; no reliable D call. Germline-derived CDR1 and CDR2 are SGHTA and FQGTGA. V was shortened by 5 bases and J by 0 bases, with 7 bases between the two germline ends. This CDR3 spans 13 amino acids. The CDR3 here is CASSQAMNTEAFF. CDR3 in DNA: TGTGCCAGCAGCCAGGCCATGAACACTGAAGCTTTCTTT.

This clone came up once. The J gene is TRBJ1-1, the V gene TRBV30; a weak D match, TRBD1 (5 bases). The germline gives CDR1 GTSNPN, CDR2 SVGIG (reference sequence). CDR3 length equals 14 residues. V lost 4 bases, J lost 5 bases, and 17 bases lay in between. DNA for the CDR3: TGTGCCTGGACCCAGGGAGCTCGAGCAACTGAAGCTTTCTTT. Its protein is CAWTQGARATEAFF.

V usage is TRBV6-2 or TRBV6-3 and J usage is TRBJ2-2; TRBD1 or TRBD2 may be the D gene (5 bases each). V shed 2 bases and J shed 6 bases, with 16 bases lying between them. The CDR3 covers 16 residues. The germline V gene encodes CDR1 MNHEY and CDR2 SVGEGT. The CDR3 loop is CASSYGQGGGAGELFF. CDR3 bases: TGTGCCAGCAGTTACGGTCAGGGCGGAGGCGCCGGGGAGCTGTTTTTT.

This chain uses TRBV27 with TRBJ2-1; D gene unclear. The CDR3 consists of 13 residues. Trimming cost V 5 bases and J 6 bases, with 11 bases left between them. Germline V lookup: CDR1 MNHEY, CDR2 SMNVEV (reference sequence). CDR3 residues: CASSPSLSNEQFF. CDR3 nucleotides: TGTGCCAGCAGTCCCTCGTTAAGCAATGAGCAGTTCTTC.

The chain's CDR3 is CASSSGGGYGYTF. CDR3 bases: TGTGCCAGCAGCTCAGGGGGCGGCTATGGCTACACCTTC. This chain uses TRBV11-2 with TRBJ1-2; 8 nucleotides align to TRBD1. V was clipped by 4 bases and J by 4 bases; unmatched bases: 2. This CDR3 is built from 13 residues. Germline V gene sequence: CDR1 SGHAT, CDR2 FQNNGV.

The J gene is TRBJ1-1, the V gene TRBV28; D not resolved. CDR3 length equals 16 residues. Trimming took 4 bases from V and 3 from J, leaving 18 bases between them. Germline CDR1 reads MDHEN; CDR2 reads SYDVKM. The CDR3 loop is CASSSPLLNGDTEAFF. The CDR3 region has the DNA TGTGCCAGCAGTTCGCCCCTGCTCAACGGGGACACTGAAGCTTTCTTT.

This chain uses TRBV7-2 with TRBJ1-6; maybe TRBD1 (5 bases). The CDR3 length is 15 residues. Trimming took 5 bases from V and 4 from J, leaving 12 bases between them. Looked up from germline, CDR1 is SGHTA and CDR2 is FQGNSA. CDR3 sequence reads: CASSQPQAYNSPLHF. The CDR3, as DNA: TGTGCCAGCAGCCAGCCACAGGCGTATAATTCACCCCTCCACTTT.

The CDR3 spells CASSEALQGHGELFF. The CDR3 nucleotides are TGTGCCAGCAGTGAAGCGCTTCAGGGCCACGGGGAGCTGTTTTTT. J is TRBJ2-2 and V is TRBV2, with TRBD1 as a possible D gene (5 bases). Germline lookup yields CDR1 SNHLY and CDR2 FYNNEI. The CDR3 extends over 15 amino acids. V was clipped by 0 bases and J by 7 bases, with 12 bases between them.

The rearrangement joins TRBV25-1 to TRBJ1-1, with 7 bases aligning to TRBD1. This CDR3 is 15 amino acids long. In germline, CDR1 is MGHDK, CDR2 SYGVNS. Germline trimming cut 7 bases from V and 0 bases from J; bases unmatched to any gene: 8. This CDR3 reads CASTWTGTMNTEAFF. CDR3 nucleotide sequence: TGTGCCAGCACCTGGACAGGAACCATGAACACTGAAGCTTTCTTT.

This chain joins TRBV5-6 and TRBJ1-6; D is unresolved. From germline, CDR1 is SGHDT and CDR2 YYEEEE. The CDR3 has 17 amino acids. V was shortened by 1 base and J by 0 bases, with 11 bases between the two germline ends. The CDR3 protein is CASSLHGSSSYNSPLHF. CDR3 coding DNA: TGTGCCAGCAGCTTGCACGGGTCTAGCTCCTATAATTCACCCCTCCACTTT.

V is TRBV29-1 and J is TRBJ2-1; a weak D match, TRBD1 (5 bases). CDR3 length: 15 residues. In germline, CDR1 is SQVTM, CDR2 ANQGSEA. The V end was cut by 6 bases, the J end by 4 bases, with 19 bases between. CDR3: CSVRELRGYYNEQFF. CDR3 DNA sequence: TGCAGCGTGCGAGAACTAAGGGGCTATTACAATGAGCAGTTCTTC.

This clone was counted a few times. The chain recombines TRBV30 with TRBJ1-2; D ambiguous. Germline V gives CDR1 GTSNPN, CDR2 SVGIG (reference sequence). The V end was cut by 0 bases, the J end by 10 bases, with 18 bases between. The CDR3 is made up of 14 amino acids. The chain's CDR3 is CAWSVNPRQATYTF. Here the CDR3 DNA reads TGTGCCTGGAGTGTAAACCCCCGCCAGGCGACCTACACCTTC. Looking up the rest from reference TRBV30 and TRBJ1-2 gives the full variable domain: SQTIHQWPATLVQPVGSPLSLECTVEGTSNPNLYWYRQAAGRGLQLLFYSVGIGQISSEVPQNLSASRPQDRQFILSSKKLLLSDSGFYLCAWSVNPRQATYTFGSGTRLTVV.

V gene TRBV12-3 or TRBV12-4 combines with J gene TRBJ1-1, with unresolved D. The V and J ends lost 3 bases and 6 bases respectively, with 11 bases between them. The CDR3 length is 13 residues. The CDR3 loop is CASSFSGGAEAFF. For the CDR3, the DNA is TGTGCCAGCAGTTTTTCAGGCGGGGCTGAAGCTTTCTTT.

J is TRBJ2-2 and V is TRBV14, with unresolved D. V lost 4 bases to trimming and J lost 4 bases, with 10 bases between them. CDR3 length: 14 amino acids. Germline CDR1 reads SGHDN; CDR2 reads FVKESK. CDR3 in DNA: TGTGCCAGCAGCCCCGGACCCGTCACCGGGGAGCTGTTTTTT. It translates to CASSPGPVTGELFF.

V and J are TRBV29-1 and TRBJ1-1; D is undetermined. The germline V and J ends were trimmed by 2 bases and 0 bases, with 10 bases remaining between them. CDR1 and CDR2 (germline): SQVTM, ANQGSEA. The CDR3 contains 14 residues. CDR3 loop: CSVERAGVNTEAFF. The CDR3 bases are TGCAGCGTTGAACGGGCAGGCGTGAACACTGAAGCTTTCTTT.

The rearrangement joins TRBV10-3 to TRBJ1-5; D is uncertain. The CDR3 spans 17 residues. Germline lookup yields CDR1 ENHRY and CDR2 SYGVKD. The germline V and J ends were trimmed by 4 bases and 0 bases, with 16 bases remaining between them. CDR3: CAISGGVGLSSNQPQHF. CDR3 DNA: TGTGCCATCAGTGGGGGAGTCGGCTTGAGTAGCAATCAGCCCCAGCATTTT.